The entry that follows covers one TCR beta chain sequence. The V segment lost 3 bases and the J segment 4 bases; nucleotides outside the gene matches: 8. This CDR3 is built from 15 residues. Per germline, CDR1 SGHRS and CDR2 YFSETQ. This sample stems from a study of blood T cell repertoires in COVID-19. Original processing notes: The authors estimated nucleated cell counts from reference gene primer amplification. Using immunoSEQ multiplex PCR, the repertoire was profiled, and TCRdb retains in-frame clones only, with some absent. V and J calls and clone size are as listed in that table; D and trimming were resolved from the DNA. The sample consists of about 26,000 clones, around two thirds of them appearing once.

The clonotype was recovered from a man aged 55 to 70 with active or convalescent COVID-19. The chain links TRBV5-1 to TRBJ1-1; 8 nucleotides agree with TRBD1. Sequencing was carried out using peripheral blood. The CDR3 bases are TGCGCCAGCAGCTCAACCAATACAGGGGGCACTGAAGCTTTCTTT. Its protein product is CASSSTNTGGTEAFF.